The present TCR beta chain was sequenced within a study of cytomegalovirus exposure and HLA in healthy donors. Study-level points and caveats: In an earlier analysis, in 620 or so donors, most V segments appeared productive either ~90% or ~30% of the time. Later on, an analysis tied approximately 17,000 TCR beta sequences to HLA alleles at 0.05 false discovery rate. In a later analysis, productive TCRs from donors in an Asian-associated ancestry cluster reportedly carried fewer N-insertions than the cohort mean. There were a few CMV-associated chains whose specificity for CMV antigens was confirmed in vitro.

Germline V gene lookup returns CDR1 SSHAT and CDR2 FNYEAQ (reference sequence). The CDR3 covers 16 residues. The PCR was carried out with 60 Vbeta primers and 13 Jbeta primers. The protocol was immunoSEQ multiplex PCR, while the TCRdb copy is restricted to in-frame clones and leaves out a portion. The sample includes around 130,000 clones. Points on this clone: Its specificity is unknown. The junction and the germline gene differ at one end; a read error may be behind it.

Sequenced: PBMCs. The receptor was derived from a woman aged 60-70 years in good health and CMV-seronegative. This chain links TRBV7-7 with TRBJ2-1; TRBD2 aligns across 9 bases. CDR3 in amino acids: CASRPIAGDTYNEQFF. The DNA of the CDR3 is TGTGCTAGCAGACCAATAGCGGGAGACACCTACAATGAGCAGTTCTTC.